This T cell receptor beta chain was sequenced in a study of breast tumors, draining lymph nodes, adjacent tissues. The lymph nodes were axillary draining lymph nodes from breast cancer patients. This clonotype was detected many times. The antigen is undetermined. One entry per CDR3 protein, called by TCRdb with MiXCR from the multiplex PCR reads. The table shows approximately 170,000 distinct CDR3 sequences, with roughly a third occurring only once. CDR1 is SEHNR and CDR2 is FQNEAQ in the germline V gene (reference sequence). Trimming took off 3 bases at V and 7 bases at J, with 18 bases between the two ends. CDR3 length equals 16 residues. Study-wide points: The lymph node origin of tumor T cells was framed as consistent with a hypothesis, not demonstrated. Tumors had less TCR diversity than lymph nodes, more than nontumor tissue.

The chain carries TRBV7-9 and TRBJ2-2; D possibly matches TRBD1 or TRBD2 (5 bases each). The receptor comes from a female donor with breast cancer. Some clones in this sample may be carry-over from other donors' samples. The sample consisted of axillary lymph node tissue. CDR3 nucleotides: TGTGCCAGCAGCTTCTATACGGGGCGAGAGGGCGGGGAGCTGTTTTTT. It is translated as CASSFYTGREGGELFF.